What follows is one TCR beta chain and its context. Its matching antigen is unknown. The data belong to a study of PD-1 blockade in classical Hodgkin lymphoma. Regarding the study as a whole: Baseline TCR diversity was reportedly lower in newly diagnosed patients than in healthy donors. It was reported as lower still in relapsed/refractory patients.

Measured with immunoSEQ multiplex PCR; TCRdb has only the in-frame clones, and not every one. The sample shows about 46,000 clones, about three quarters of them seen only once. All patients relapsed after autologous stem cell transplantation, and brentuximab vedotin exposure varied. Germline lookup yields CDR1 SEHNR and CDR2 FQNEAQ (reference sequence). This CDR3 is built from 14 residues. Trimming removed 3 bases at V and 9 bases at J, with 12 bases between. The chain joins TRBV7-9 to TRBJ1-6, with D maybe TRBD1 (5 bases). The sample was peripheral blood mononuclear cells (PBMCs), taken before the second cycle of nivolumab. The clonotype originates from a human donor with classical Hodgkin lymphoma. The CDR3 reads CASSFWDGGSPLHF. In nucleotides, the CDR3 is TGTGCCAGCAGCTTTTGGGACGGCGGTTCACCCCTCCACTTT.